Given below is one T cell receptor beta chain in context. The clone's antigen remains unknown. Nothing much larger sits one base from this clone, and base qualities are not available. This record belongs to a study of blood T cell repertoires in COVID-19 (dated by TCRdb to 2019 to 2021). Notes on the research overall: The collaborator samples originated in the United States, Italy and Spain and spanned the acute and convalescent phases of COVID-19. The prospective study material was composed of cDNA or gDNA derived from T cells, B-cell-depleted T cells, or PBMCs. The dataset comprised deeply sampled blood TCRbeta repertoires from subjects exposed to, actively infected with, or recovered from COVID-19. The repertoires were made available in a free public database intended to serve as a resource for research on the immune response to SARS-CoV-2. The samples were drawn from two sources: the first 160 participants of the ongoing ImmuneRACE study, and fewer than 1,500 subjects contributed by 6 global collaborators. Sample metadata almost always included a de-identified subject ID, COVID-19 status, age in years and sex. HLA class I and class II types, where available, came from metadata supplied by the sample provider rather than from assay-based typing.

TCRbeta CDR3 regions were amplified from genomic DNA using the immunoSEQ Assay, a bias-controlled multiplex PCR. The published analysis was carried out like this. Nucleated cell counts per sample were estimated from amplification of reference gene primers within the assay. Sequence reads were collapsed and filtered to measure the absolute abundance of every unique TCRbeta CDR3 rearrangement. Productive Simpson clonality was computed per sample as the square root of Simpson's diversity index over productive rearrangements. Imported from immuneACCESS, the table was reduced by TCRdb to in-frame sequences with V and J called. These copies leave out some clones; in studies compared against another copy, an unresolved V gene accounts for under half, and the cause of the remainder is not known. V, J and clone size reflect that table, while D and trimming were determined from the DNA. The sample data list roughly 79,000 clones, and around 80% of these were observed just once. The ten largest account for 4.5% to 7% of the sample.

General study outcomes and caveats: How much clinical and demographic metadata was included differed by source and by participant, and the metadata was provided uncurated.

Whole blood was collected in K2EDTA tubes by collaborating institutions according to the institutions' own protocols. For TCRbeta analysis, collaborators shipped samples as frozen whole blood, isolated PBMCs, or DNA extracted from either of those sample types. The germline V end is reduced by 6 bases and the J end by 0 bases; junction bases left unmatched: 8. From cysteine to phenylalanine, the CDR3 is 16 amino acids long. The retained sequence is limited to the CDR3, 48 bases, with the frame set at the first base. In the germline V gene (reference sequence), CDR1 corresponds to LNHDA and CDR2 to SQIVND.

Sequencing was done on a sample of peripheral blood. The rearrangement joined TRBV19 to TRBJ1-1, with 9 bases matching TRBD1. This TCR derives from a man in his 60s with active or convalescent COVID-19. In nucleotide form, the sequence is TGTGCCAGTAGGAACGACAGGGGGGCTCTGAACACTGAAGCTTTCTTT. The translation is CASRNDRGALNTEAFF.